These T cell receptor beta chains were read from a single sample in a study of Ad26.COV2.S vaccination and SARS-CoV-2 variants. Measured with immunoSEQ multiplex PCR; TCRdb has only the in-frame clones, and not every one. This table has over 200,000 clones, roughly 90% appearing once. Sequences were derived from peripheral blood, sampled in a trial of Ad26.COV2.S vaccine versus placebo. These receptors all come from a person aged 18-65 years who received the Ad26.COV2.S COVID-19 vaccine or a placebo. Both conserved end residues are part of each CDR3. A D gene is named only where the DNA matches it firmly. Expanded clones get a size class; other rows say once, few or many, or leave the size out.

j_call d_call v_call clone_size cdr3_aa cdr3_nt
TRBJ1-6 NA TRBV7-2 NA CASSLEVSYNSPLHF TGTGCCAGCAGCTTAGAGGTGTCCTATAATTCACCCCTCCACTTT
TRBJ1-2 TRBD1 TRBV28 NA CASSQNRGNYGYTF TGTGCCAGCAGTCAGAACAGGGGTAACTATGGCTACACCTTC
TRBJ2-5 TRBD1 TRBV5-1 NA CASNDRVGETQYF TGCGCCAGCAACGACAGGGTTGGGGAGACCCAGTACTTC
TRBJ2-7 NA TRBV7-8 NA CASSLRQLSSYEQYF TGTGCCAGCAGCTTAAGACAGCTTTCCTCCTACGAGCAGTACTTC
TRBJ2-2 TRBD2 TRBV5-1 NA CASSFGRPANTGELFF TGCGCCAGCAGCTTCGGGAGGCCGGCGAACACCGGGGAGCTGTTTTTT
TRBJ1-2 NA TRBV15 NA CATSRTVSNYGYTF TGTGCCACCAGCAGGACAGTTTCTAACTATGGCTACACCTTC
TRBJ1-1 NA TRBV7-6 once CASSAEQGVVGTEAFF TGTGCCAGCAGCGCGGAACAGGGAGTCGTGGGCACTGAAGCTTTCTTT
TRBJ1-6 NA TRBV7-2 NA CASSWGFGNSPLHF TGTGCCAGCAGCTGGGGGTTTGGGAATTCACCCCTCCACTTT
TRBJ1-1 NA TRBV19 NA CASSLLSTEAFF TGTGCCAGTAGCCTTCTTAGTACTGAAGCTTTCTTT
TRBJ2-2 NA TRBV7-6 NA CASSSHTGELFF TGTGCCAGCAGCTCTCACACCGGGGAGCTGTTTTTT
TRBJ2-5 TRBD1 TRBV4-2 NA CASSQDRGYQETQYF TGTGCCAGCAGCCAGGACAGGGGGTACCAAGAGACCCAGTACTTC
TRBJ2-7 NA TRBV29-1 NA CSVGSAGPTYEQYF TGCAGCGTTGGATCGGCGGGTCCGACCTACGAGCAGTACTTC
TRBJ2-1 NA TRBV3-1/TRBV3-2 NA CASSPPSHASSYNEQFF TGTGCCAGCAGCCCGCCGAGTCACGCTAGCTCCTACAATGAGCAGTTCTTC
TRBJ2-3 NA TRBV29-1 NA CSVEELRDTQYF TGCAGCGTTGAAGAACTGCGGGATACGCAGTATTTT
TRBJ1-5 NA TRBV11-2 few CASSLGTHDNQPQHF TGTGCCAGCAGCTTAGGGACTCATGATAATCAGCCCCAGCATTTT
TRBJ1-1 TRBD1 TRBV28 NA CASSLGDRANTEAFF TGTGCCAGCAGTTTAGGCGACAGGGCGAACACTGAAGCTTTCTTT
TRBJ2-5 TRBD2 TRBV7-6 few CASSGGGTYGGTQYF TGTGCCAGCAGCGGGGGGGGGACTTACGGAGGGACCCAGTACTTC
TRBJ2-3 TRBD1 TRBV30 NA CALTGGAGDTQYF TGTGCCTTAACAGGGGGAGCTGGGGATACGCAGTATTTT
TRBJ2-7 NA TRBV5-8 NA CASSPSGYYEQYF TGTGCCAGCAGCCCCTCTGGGTACTACGAGCAGTACTTC
TRBJ2-1 NA TRBV13 NA CATAPLRGPYNEQFF TGTGCCACCGCCCCTCTGAGGGGCCCCTACAATGAGCAGTTCTTC
TRBJ2-1 NA TRBV27 NA CASSLEAGFYNEQFF TGTGCCAGCAGTTTAGAGGCGGGGTTCTACAATGAGCAGTTCTTC
TRBJ2-7 NA TRBV6-2/TRBV6-3 NA CASSDPPGLFYEQYF TGTGCCAGCAGTGACCCGCCCGGACTATTCTACGAGCAGTACTTC
TRBJ1-5 NA TRBV9 NA CASSVALEGPGTQHF TGTGCCAGCAGCGTAGCCTTGGAGGGGCCGGGGACCCAGCATTTT
TRBJ1-1 NA TRBV10-2 NA CASSEGYRTEAFF TGCGCCAGCAGTGAGGGATACAGGACTGAAGCTTTCTTT
TRBJ1-2 TRBD1 TRBV18 once CASSRDRAYGYTF TGTGCCAGCTCAAGGGACAGGGCCTATGGCTACACCTTC
TRBJ1-6 TRBD1 TRBV9 NA CASSVVGTGNSPLHF TGTGCCAGCAGCGTAGTTGGGACAGGGAATTCACCCCTCCACTTT
TRBJ1-4 TRBD1 TRBV6-5 NA CASSPGTGDEKLFF TGTGCCAGCAGTCCCGGGACAGGGGATGAAAAACTGTTTTTT
TRBJ1-3 TRBD1 TRBV5-1 NA CASSRRTGGVVRNTIYF TGCGCCAGCAGCAGAAGGACAGGGGGTGTTGTTAGAAACACCATATATTTT
TRBJ1-4 TRBD1 TRBV28 once CASSGLTGGEKLFF TGTGCCAGCAGTGGATTGACAGGGGGTGAAAAACTGTTTTTT
TRBJ2-1 NA TRBV12-3/TRBV12-4 NA CASSFVFSEQFF TGTGCCAGCAGTTTCGTATTTAGTGAGCAGTTCTTC
TRBJ1-1 TRBD1 TRBV10-3 NA CAITGGQGQTEAFF TGTGCCATCACCGGCGGACAGGGTCAAACTGAAGCTTTCTTT
TRBJ1-1 NA TRBV5-1 once CASSSRRGNTEAFF TGCGCCAGCAGCTCCAGGAGGGGGAACACTGAAGCTTTCTTT
TRBJ2-7 TRBD1 TRBV7-2 NA CASSLDRGSYEQYF TGTGCCAGCAGCTTAGACAGGGGCTCCTACGAGCAGTACTTC
TRBJ1-1 NA TRBV29-1 NA CSVDPTGNTEAFF TGCAGCGTTGACCCTACAGGAAACACTGAAGCTTTCTTT
TRBJ1-1 NA TRBV7-2 few CASSLVTLNTEAFF TGTGCCAGCAGCTTAGTTACACTCAACACTGAAGCTTTCTTT
TRBJ1-4 NA TRBV2 once CASSSRGASNEKLFF TGTGCCAGCAGTAGCCGAGGGGCCAGCAATGAAAAACTGTTTTTT
TRBJ2-3 NA TRBV28 NA CASSSRSGLHYSTDTQYF TGTGCCAGCAGCTCTCGAAGCGGGCTCCACTATAGCACAGATACGCAGTATTTT
TRBJ2-7 TRBD1 TRBV5-1 NA CASSRTRQGAGFEQYF TGCGCCAGCAGCCGGACACGACAGGGGGCAGGCTTCGAGCAGTACTTC
TRBJ1-3 NA TRBV7-9 few CASSLVKGTSGNTIYF TGTGCCAGCAGCTTAGTTAAGGGGACCTCTGGAAACACCATATATTTT
TRBJ2-7 NA TRBV19 NA CASSSRESRSYEQYF TGTGCCAGTAGTTCCAGGGAATCACGCTCCTACGAGCAGTACTTC
TRBJ1-2 NA TRBV29-1 NA CSVEIPPGYGYTF TGCAGCGTTGAAATCCCTCCGGGCTATGGCTACACCTTC
TRBJ2-2 NA TRBV21-1 NA CASSPRDRPDTGELFF TGTGCCAGCAGCCCCCGGGACAGGCCGGACACCGGGGAGCTGTTTTTT
TRBJ1-5 TRBD1 TRBV28 NA CASTTGSNQPQHF TGTGCCAGCACGACAGGGAGCAATCAGCCCCAGCATTTT
TRBJ1-1 TRBD1 TRBV6-5 NA CASSYPGTEGEAFF TGTGCCAGCAGTTACCCCGGGACAGAAGGCGAAGCTTTCTTT
TRBJ2-7 TRBD1 TRBV28 NA CASSHRGQWAYEQYF TGTGCCAGCAGTCACAGGGGGCAATGGGCCTACGAGCAGTACTTC
TRBJ2-2 TRBD2 TRBV5-1 NA CASSPQTSGSPGELFF TGCGCCAGCAGCCCTCAGACTAGCGGGAGTCCCGGGGAGCTGTTTTTT
TRBJ2-7 NA TRBV5-1 NA CASSLAGTYEQYF TGCGCCAGCAGCTTGGCAGGGACCTACGAGCAGTACTTC
TRBJ1-2 NA TRBV30 NA CAWSVGGARNYGYTF TGTGCCTGGAGTGTAGGGGGGGCTAGAAACTATGGCTACACCTTC
TRBJ1-1 NA TRBV21-1 NA CASRIRGGKGTEAFF TGTGCCAGCAGGATCAGGGGGGGAAAGGGAACTGAAGCTTTCTTT